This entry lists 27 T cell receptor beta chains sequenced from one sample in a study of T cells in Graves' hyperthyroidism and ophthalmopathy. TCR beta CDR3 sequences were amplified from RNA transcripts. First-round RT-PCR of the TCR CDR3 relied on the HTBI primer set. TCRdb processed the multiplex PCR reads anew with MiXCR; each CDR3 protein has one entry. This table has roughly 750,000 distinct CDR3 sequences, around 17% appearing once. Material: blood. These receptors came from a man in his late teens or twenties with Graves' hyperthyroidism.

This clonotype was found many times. This chain's CDR3 is CSARTAGGYEQYF. CDR3 bases: TGCAGTGCTAGAACGGCGGGAGGGTACGAGCAGTACTTC. The chain links TRBV20-1 to TRBJ2-7; TRBD2 aligns across 9 bases. Trimming cost V 2 bases and J 4 bases; bases outside gene matches: 3. CDR3 length: 13 residues. CDR1 and CDR2 (germline): DFQATT, SNEGSKA (reference sequence).

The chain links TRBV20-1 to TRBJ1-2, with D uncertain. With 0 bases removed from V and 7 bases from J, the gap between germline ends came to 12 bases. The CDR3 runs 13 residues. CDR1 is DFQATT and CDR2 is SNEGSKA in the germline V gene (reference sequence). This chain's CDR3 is CSARDSRLRGYTF. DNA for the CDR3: TGCAGTGCTAGAGATTCCCGGTTGCGTGGCTACACCTTC.

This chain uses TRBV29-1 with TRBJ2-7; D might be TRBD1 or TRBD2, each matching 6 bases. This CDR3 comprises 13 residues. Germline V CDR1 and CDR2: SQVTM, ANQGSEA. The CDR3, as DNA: TGCAGAGGGGGGCGAGGATGGTCCTACGAGCAGTACTTC. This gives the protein CRGGRGWSYEQYF.

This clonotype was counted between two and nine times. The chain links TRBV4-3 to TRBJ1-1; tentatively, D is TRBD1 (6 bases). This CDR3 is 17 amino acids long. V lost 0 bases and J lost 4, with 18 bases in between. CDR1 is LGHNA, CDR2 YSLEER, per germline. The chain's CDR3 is CASSQEGQGYFGTEAFF. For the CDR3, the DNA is TGCGCCAGCAGCCAAGAAGGCCAGGGGTATTTCGGCACTGAAGCTTTCTTT.

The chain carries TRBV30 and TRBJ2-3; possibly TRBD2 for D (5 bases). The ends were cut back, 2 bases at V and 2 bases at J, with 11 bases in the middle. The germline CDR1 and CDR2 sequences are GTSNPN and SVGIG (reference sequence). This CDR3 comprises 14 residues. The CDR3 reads CAWSRDYSTDTQYF. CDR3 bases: TGTGCCTGGAGTCGAGACTATTCCACAGATACGCAGTATTTT.

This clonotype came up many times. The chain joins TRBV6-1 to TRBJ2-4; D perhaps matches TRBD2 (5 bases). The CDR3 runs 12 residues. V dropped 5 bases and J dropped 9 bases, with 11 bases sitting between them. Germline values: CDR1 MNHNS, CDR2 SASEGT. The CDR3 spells CASSSPRGIQYF. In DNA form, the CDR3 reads TGTGCCAGCAGTTCCCCCCGGGGCATTCAGTACTTC.

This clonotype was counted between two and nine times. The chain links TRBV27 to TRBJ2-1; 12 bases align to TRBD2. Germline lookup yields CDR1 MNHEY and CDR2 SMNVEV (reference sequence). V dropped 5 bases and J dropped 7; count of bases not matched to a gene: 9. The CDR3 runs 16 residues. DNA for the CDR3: TGTGCCAGCAGTCGACGACTAGCGGGAGTTAGTAATGAGCAGTTCTTC. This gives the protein CASSRRLAGVSNEQFF.

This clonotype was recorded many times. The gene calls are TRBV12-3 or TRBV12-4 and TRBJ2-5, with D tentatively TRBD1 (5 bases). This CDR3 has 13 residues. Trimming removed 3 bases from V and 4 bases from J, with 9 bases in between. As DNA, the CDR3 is TGTGCCAGCAGTTTGGGGCAGCTAGAGACCCAGTACTTC. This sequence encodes CASSLGQLETQYF.

The CDR3 coding sequence is TGCGCCAGCAGCCCGGGGGGGAGGCAAGCCGGGGAGCTGTTTTTT. Its protein is CASSPGGRQAGELFF. The V and J genes are TRBV5-1 and TRBJ2-2; TRBD2 matches 8 bases. CDR3 length: 15 residues. The germline gives CDR1 SGHRS, CDR2 YFSETQ. V shed 4 bases, J shed 6 bases, and the junction held 8 bases outside the gene matches.

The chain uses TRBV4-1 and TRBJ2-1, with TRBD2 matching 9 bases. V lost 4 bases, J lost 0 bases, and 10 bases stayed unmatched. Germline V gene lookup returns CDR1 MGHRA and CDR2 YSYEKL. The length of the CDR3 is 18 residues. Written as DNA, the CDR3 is TGCGCCAGCAGCCCAACTAGCGGGCCCAGAAGCTCCTACAATGAGCAGTTCTTC. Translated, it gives CASSPTSGPRSSYNEQFF.

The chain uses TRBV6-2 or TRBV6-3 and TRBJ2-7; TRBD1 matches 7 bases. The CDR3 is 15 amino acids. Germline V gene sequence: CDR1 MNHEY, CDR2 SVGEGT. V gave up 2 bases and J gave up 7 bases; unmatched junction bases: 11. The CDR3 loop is CASSYRDSGFWEQYF. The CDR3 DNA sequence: TGTGCCAGCAGTTACCGGGACAGTGGGTTTTGGGAGCAGTACTTC.

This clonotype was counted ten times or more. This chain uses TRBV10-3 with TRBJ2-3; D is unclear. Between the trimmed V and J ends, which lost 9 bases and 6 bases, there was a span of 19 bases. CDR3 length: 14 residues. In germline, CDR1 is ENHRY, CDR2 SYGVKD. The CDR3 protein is CAIKGPNPQDTQYF. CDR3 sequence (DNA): TGTGCCATTAAGGGTCCCAACCCCCAGGATACGCAGTATTTT.

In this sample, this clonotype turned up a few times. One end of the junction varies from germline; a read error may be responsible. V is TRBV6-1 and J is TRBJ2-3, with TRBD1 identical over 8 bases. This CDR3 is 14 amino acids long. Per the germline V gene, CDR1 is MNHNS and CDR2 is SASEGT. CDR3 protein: CACRQGQGTDTQYF. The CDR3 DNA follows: TGTGCCTGCAGGCAGGGACAGGGCACAGATACGCAGTATTTT.

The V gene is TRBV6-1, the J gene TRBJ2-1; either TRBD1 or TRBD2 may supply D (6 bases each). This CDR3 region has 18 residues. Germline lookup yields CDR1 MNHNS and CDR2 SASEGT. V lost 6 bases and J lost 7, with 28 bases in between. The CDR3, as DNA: TGTGCCAGCAGCCCCAACCACGGGGGCCTGAGGTGGACGAATGAGCAGTTCTTC. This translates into CASSPNHGGLRWTNEQFF.

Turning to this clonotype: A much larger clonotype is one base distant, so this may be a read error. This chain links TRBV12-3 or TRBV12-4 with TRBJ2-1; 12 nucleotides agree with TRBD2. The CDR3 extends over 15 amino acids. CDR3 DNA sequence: TGTGCCAGCAGGTGGACTAGCGGGGATTACAATGTGCAGTTCTTC. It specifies CASRWTSGDYNVQFF.

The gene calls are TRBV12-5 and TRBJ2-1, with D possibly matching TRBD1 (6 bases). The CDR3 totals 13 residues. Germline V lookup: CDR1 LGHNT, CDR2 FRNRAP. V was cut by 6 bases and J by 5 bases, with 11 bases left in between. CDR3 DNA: TGTGCTAGTGGCCTCTCAGGGGACAATGAGCAGTTCTTC. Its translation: CASGLSGDNEQFF.

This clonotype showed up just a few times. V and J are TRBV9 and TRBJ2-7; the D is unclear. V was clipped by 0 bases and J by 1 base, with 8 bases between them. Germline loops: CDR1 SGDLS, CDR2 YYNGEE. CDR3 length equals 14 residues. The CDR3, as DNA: TGTGCCAGCAGCGTAGAGGTCACATCCTACGAGCAGTACTTC. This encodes CASSVEVTSYEQYF.

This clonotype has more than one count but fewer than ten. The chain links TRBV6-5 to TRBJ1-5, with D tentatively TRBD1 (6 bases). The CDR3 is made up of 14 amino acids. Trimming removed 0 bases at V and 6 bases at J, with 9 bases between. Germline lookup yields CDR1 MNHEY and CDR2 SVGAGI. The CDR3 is CASSYSGASQPQHF. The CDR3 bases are TGTGCCAGCAGTTACTCGGGGGCTAGTCAGCCCCAGCATTTT.

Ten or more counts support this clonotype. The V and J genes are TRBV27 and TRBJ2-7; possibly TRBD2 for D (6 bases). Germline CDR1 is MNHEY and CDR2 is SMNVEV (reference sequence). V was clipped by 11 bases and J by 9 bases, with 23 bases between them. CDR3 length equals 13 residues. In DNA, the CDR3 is TGTGCCGCAGCGAGGACGGGGGAGGAGGTGCAGTACTTC. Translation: CAAARTGEEVQYF.

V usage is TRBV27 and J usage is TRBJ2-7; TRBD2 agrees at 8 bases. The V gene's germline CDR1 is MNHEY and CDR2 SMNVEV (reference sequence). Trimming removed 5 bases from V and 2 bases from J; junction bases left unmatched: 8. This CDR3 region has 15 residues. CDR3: CASSTSGIIPYEQYF. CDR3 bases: TGTGCCAGCAGTACTAGCGGAATAATCCCCTACGAGCAGTACTTC.

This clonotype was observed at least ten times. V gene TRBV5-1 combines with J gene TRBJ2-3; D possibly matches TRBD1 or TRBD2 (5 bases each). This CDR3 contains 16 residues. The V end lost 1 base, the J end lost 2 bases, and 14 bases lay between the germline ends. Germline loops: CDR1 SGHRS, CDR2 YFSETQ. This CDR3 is CASSLRGGISTDTQYF. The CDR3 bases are TGCGCCAGCAGCTTGCGGGGCGGAATATCCACAGATACGCAGTATTTT.

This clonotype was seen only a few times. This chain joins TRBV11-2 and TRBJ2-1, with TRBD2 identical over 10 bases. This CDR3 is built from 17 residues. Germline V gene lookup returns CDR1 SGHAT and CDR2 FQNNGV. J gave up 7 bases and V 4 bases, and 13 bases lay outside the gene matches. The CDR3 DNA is TGTGCCAGCAGCTCAGTGACAGGTCTAGCGGGGGTGAATGAGCAGTTCTTC. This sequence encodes CASSSVTGLAGVNEQFF.

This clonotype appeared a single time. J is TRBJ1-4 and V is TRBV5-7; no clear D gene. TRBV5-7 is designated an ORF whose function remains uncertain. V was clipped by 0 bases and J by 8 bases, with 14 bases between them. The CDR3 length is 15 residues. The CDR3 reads CASSLVPPLREKLFF. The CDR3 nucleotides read TGTGCCAGCAGCTTGGTCCCCCCCCTAAGGGAAAAACTGTTTTTT.

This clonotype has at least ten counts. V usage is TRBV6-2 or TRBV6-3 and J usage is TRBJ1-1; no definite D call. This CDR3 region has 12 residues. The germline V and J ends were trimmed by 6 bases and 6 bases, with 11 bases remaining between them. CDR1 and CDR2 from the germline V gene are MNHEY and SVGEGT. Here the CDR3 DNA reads TGTGCCAGCAGCTCCCTCAGAGCTGAAGCTTTCTTT. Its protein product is CASSSLRAEAFF.

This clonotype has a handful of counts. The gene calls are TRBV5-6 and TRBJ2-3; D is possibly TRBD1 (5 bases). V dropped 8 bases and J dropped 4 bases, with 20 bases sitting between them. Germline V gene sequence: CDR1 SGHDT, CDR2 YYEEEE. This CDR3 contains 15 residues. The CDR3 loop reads CARTHQGRRADTQYF. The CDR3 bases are TGTGCCAGGACCCACCAGGGTAGGAGAGCAGATACGCAGTATTTT.

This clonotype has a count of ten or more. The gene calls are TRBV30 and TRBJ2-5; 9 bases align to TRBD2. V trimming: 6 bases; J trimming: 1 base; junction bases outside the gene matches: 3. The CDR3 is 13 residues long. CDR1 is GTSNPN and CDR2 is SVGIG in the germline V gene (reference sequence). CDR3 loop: CACQTSGQETQYF. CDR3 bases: TGTGCCTGCCAGACTAGCGGCCAAGAGACCCAGTACTTC.

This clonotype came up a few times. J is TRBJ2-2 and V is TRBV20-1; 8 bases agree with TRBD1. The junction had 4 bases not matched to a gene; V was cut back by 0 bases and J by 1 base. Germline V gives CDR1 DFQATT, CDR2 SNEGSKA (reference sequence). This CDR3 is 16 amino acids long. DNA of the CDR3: TGCAGTGCTAGAGACCCAGGGACAGGGAACACCGGGGAGCTGTTTTTT. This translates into CSARDPGTGNTGELFF.